This paragraph reports one T cell receptor beta chain. Its specificity is not known. TCRdb ran MiXCR on the 5' RACE reads and lists one entry per CDR3 protein. The profile covers about 430,000 distinct CDR3 sequences, with roughly 18% appearing a single time and 20% to 25% taken by the ten largest. CDR3 length equals 14 residues. The V gene lost 0 bases and the J gene lost 5 bases, with 9 bases spanning the gap. Germline CDR1 MGHRA, CDR2 YSYEKL. This specimen comes from a study of T-cell memory formation after mild COVID-19. Study findings and constraints: Researchers report contracting CD4+ clones mostly in CM and EM, with CD8+ clones in EMRA. Day 15 to 85 contracting clones showed balanced CD4/CD8; day 15 to 37 expanders favored CD4+.

The chain combines TRBV4-1 with TRBJ2-3; D uncertain. The sequence came from a man in his late teens or twenties who had mild COVID-19 (a few samples of this study predate the infection). Cell type and time point are not known. Sequencing used PBMCs or a T cell subset sorted from them (not recorded which). This CDR3 reads CASSQEVLLDTQYF. In DNA form, the CDR3 reads TGCGCCAGCAGCCAAGAAGTCCTATTAGATACGCAGTATTTT.